This TCR beta chain was recovered during a study of T cell responses to AZD1222 COVID-19 vaccine. General study points: CD4 TCRs associated with vaccination spanned spike, dominating at 160-218 and 743-854.

Trimming removed 0 bases at V and 1 base at J, with 21 bases between. Germline V gene data show CDR1 as LGHDT and CDR2 as YNNKEL (reference sequence). The CDR3 is 19 residues long. This table comes from immunoSEQ multiplex PCR, and its TCRdb copy is limited to in-frame clones, with some not included. The table shows approximately 150,000 clones, with about nine tenths occurring only once. Comment on this clone: The antigen is not known.

The chain joins TRBV3-1 (or the pseudogene TRBV3-2) to TRBJ1-1, with D possibly TRBD1 on 6 matching bases. The sample here was peripheral blood, taken 28 days after the second AZD1222 dose. This TCR was recovered from an adult who received the AZD1222 COVID-19 vaccine. Here the CDR3 reads CASSQERVETGGRNTEAFF. In DNA, the CDR3 is TGTGCCAGCAGCCAAGAAAGGGTGGAGACAGGTGGGAGGAACACTGAAGCTTTCTTT.